The sequence of this T cell receptor beta chain was determined in a study of shared clonotypes between healthy human individuals. Unsorted PBMC DNA sequencing spanned ten immunoSEQ deep assay plates. Profiled with immunoSEQ multiplex PCR; TCRdb holds only in-frame clones, not every one. The table has about 490,000 clones, 70% to 80% seen once. The CDR3 covers 16 residues. V was clipped by 5 bases and J by 3 bases, with 17 bases between them. The V gene's germline CDR1 is SEHNR and CDR2 FQNEAQ (reference sequence). The donor cohort consisted entirely of Caucasian adults residing in Nashville, Tennessee.

The clonotype originates from a woman in her 40s in good health. Some clones in this sample may be carry-over from other donors' samples. This chain joins TRBV7-9 and TRBJ2-1; D perhaps matches TRBD2 (7 bases). Sequencing input: PBMCs. CDR3 sequence: CASSLRGAGNYNEQFF. CDR3 DNA sequence: TGTGCCAGCAGCCTCCGGGGGGCAGGGAACTACAATGAGCAGTTCTTC. Filled out from reference TRBV7-9 and TRBJ2-1, the complete variable domain reads DTGVSQNPRHKITKRGQNVTFRCDPISEHNRLYWYRQTLGQGPEFLTYFQNEAQLEKSRLLSDRFSAERPKGSFSTLEIQRTEQGDSAMYLCASSLRGAGNYNEQFFGPGTRLTVL.